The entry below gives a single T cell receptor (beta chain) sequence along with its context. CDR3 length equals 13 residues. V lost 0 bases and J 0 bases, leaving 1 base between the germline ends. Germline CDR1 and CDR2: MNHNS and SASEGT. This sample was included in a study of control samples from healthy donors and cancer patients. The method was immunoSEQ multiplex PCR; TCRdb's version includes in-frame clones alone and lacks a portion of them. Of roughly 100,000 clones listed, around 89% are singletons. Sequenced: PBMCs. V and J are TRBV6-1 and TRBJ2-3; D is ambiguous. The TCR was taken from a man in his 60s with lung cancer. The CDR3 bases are TGTGCCAGCAGTGAAGCAAGCACAGATACGCAGTATTTT. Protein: CASSEASTDTQYF.